The 18 T cell receptor beta chains below all came from one sample that was sequenced in a study of T-cell reconstitution after alpha-beta-depleted transplantation in children. Unique molecular identifiers were built into the TCRbeta library. TCRdb used MiXCR to reprocess the PCR reads, holding one entry per CDR3 protein. The sample yields hundreds of thousands of distinct CDR3 sequences, approximately 14% seen once. Sequences were derived from PBMCs, sampled before TCRalphabeta/CD19-depleted stem cell transplant. Every receptor here comes from a girl aged 2 to 10 with congenital amegakaryocytic thrombocytopenia, due to receive a stem cell transplant.

In the case of this clonotype: This clone may be a read error of a much larger clone one base away. The rearrangement uses TRBV20-1 and TRBJ2-1; possible D gene TRBD2, 5 bases. Looked up from germline, CDR1 is DFQATT and CDR2 is SNEGSKA (reference sequence). This CDR3 has 14 amino acids. Trimming pared 5 bases from V and 1 base from J, leaving 12 bases between. The DNA of the CDR3 is TGCAGTGCTTCCGGACTGATTTCCTACAATGAGCAGTTCTTC. It yields the protein CSASGLISYNEQFF.

There are many counts of this clonotype. The chain combines TRBV7-8 with TRBJ2-5, with D unclear. This CDR3 has 15 residues. Germline V CDR1 and CDR2: SGHVS, FQNEAQ. Trimming cost V 6 bases and J 0 bases, with 14 bases left between them. DNA of the CDR3: TGTGCCAGCAGATTTAGGCTGGCGGACCAAGAGACCCAGTACTTC. Encoded protein: CASRFRLADQETQYF.

This clonotype was found many times. The J gene is TRBJ2-7, the V gene TRBV3-1; weak D call: TRBD1 (5 bases). Germline V lookup: CDR1 LGHDT, CDR2 YNNKEL (reference sequence). Between the trimmed V and J ends, which lost 1 base and 1 base, there was a span of 8 bases. The CDR3 runs 14 residues. The CDR3 sequence is CASSQGRGSYEQYF. DNA of the CDR3: TGTGCCAGCAGCCAAGGAAGGGGTTCCTACGAGCAGTACTTC.

V gene TRBV20-1 combines with J gene TRBJ2-1; no clear D gene. Germline CDR1 reads DFQATT; CDR2 reads SNEGSKA (reference sequence). The CDR3 is 12 amino acids. The V gene lost 4 bases and the J gene lost 5 bases, with 9 bases spanning the gap. CDR3 in amino acids: CSANQVNNEQFF. CDR3 coding DNA: TGCAGTGCTAACCAAGTAAACAATGAGCAGTTCTTC.

Comment on this clonotype: One base away lies a much larger clone, so this may be a sequencing read error. This sequence joins TRBV5-1 and TRBJ2-1; weak D call: TRBD2 (5 bases). Germline V gene lookup returns CDR1 SGHRS and CDR2 YFSETQ. CDR3 size: 15 residues. The CDR3 loop is CATSPEARSYNEQFF. CDR3 coding DNA: TGCGCCACCAGCCCGGAGGCACGCTCCTACAATGAGCAGTTCTTC. The whole variable domain, remainder taken from reference TRBV5-1 and TRBJ2-1, is KAGVTQTPRYLIKTRGQQVTLSCSPISGHRSVSWYQQTPGQGLQFLFEYFSETQRNKGNFPGRFSGRQFSNSRSEMNVSTLELGDSALYLCATSPEARSYNEQFFGPGTRLTVL.

This clonotype was counted ten times or more. This sequence joins TRBV6-1 and TRBJ1-2, with D unclear. The CDR3 consists of 14 residues. The V end lost 5 bases, the J end lost 4 bases, and 14 bases lay between the germline ends. The germline CDR1 and CDR2 sequences are MNHNS and SASEGT. Here the CDR3 reads CASSRTDRLYGYTF. The CDR3, as DNA: TGTGCCAGCAGTAGGACGGACCGGCTCTATGGCTACACCTTC.

The genes are TRBV28 and TRBJ2-7, with 10 bases identical to TRBD2. The CDR3 has 17 residues. J gave up 5 bases and V 3 bases, and 13 bases lay outside the gene matches. Germline CDR1 MDHEN, CDR2 SYDVKM. CDR3 bases: TGTGCCAGCAGTTTGGGGCTAGCGGGAGACCTACGTGACGAGCAGTACTTC. Translated: CASSLGLAGDLRDEQYF.

V usage is TRBV15 and J usage is TRBJ2-1; either TRBD1 or TRBD2 may fit D (5 bases each). CDR3 length equals 20 residues. CDR1 is LNHNV, CDR2 YYDKDF, per germline (reference sequence). The V end was cut by 4 bases, the J end by 7 bases, with 32 bases between. This chain's CDR3 is CATSTDRPGKGRPPGNEQFF. CDR3 bases: TGTGCCACCAGCACGGACCGACCTGGTAAGGGACGCCCACCGGGAAATGAGCAGTTCTTC.

J is TRBJ2-1 and V is TRBV20-1, with 11 nucleotides matching TRBD2. Germline CDR1 is DFQATT and CDR2 is SNEGSKA (reference sequence). The CDR3 has 16 amino acids. Trimming took 5 bases from V and 5 from J; bases not matched to a gene: 11. CDR3 residues: CSAGGLLAGENNEQFF. The CDR3 DNA is TGCAGTGCTGGAGGCTTACTAGCGGGAGAGAACAATGAGCAGTTCTTC.

This chain links TRBV5-6 with TRBJ1-2, with TRBD1 matching over 8 bases. After removal of 4 bases from V and 5 bases from J, the junction contained 4 bases not matched to a gene. The CDR3 length is 13 residues. Looked up from germline, CDR1 is SGHDT and CDR2 is YYEEEE. CDR3 protein: CASSIGTGYGYTF. CDR3 coding DNA: TGTGCCAGCAGCATTGGGACAGGATATGGCTACACCTTC.

At least ten counts were recorded for this clonotype. The chain carries TRBV7-2 and TRBJ2-1; possible D gene TRBD2, 6 bases. The CDR3 has 15 residues. Germline values: CDR1 SGHTA, CDR2 FQGNSA. V gave up 5 bases and J gave up 5 bases, with 16 bases separating them. For the CDR3, the DNA is TGTGCCAGCAGCATCTCCGGGACTTCAAACAATGAGCAGTTCTTC. Its translation: CASSISGTSNNEQFF.

This clonotype was seen only a few times. V is TRBV5-1 and J is TRBJ2-3, with TRBD1 matching 9 bases. With V trimmed by 3 bases and J by 3 bases, 11 bases remained unmatched. CDR1 is SGHRS, CDR2 YFSETQ, per germline. CDR3 length: 17 amino acids. The CDR3 DNA is TGCGCCAGCAGCTCTAAAACCGGGACAGGGATGACAGATACGCAGTATTTT. It specifies CASSSKTGTGMTDTQYF.

The V call is TRBV27, the J call TRBJ2-1; D is perhaps TRBD2 (5 bases). V lost 6 bases, J lost 2 bases, and 14 bases lay in between. The CDR3 has 15 residues. Per the germline V gene, CDR1 is MNHEY and CDR2 is SMNVEV (reference sequence). The CDR3 coding sequence is TGTGCCAGCAGGACACTAGAGCACACCTACAATGAGCAGTTCTTC. It specifies CASRTLEHTYNEQFF.

The rearrangement joins TRBV12-3 or TRBV12-4 to TRBJ2-7; tentatively, D is TRBD1 (5 bases). The ends were cut back, 2 bases at V and 3 bases at J, with 8 bases in the middle. This CDR3 has 13 amino acids. The CDR3 region has the DNA TGTGCCAGCAGTTTACAGGGAAACTACGAGCAGTACTTC. Amino acids: CASSLQGNYEQYF.

The chain links TRBV20-1 to TRBJ2-5; 9 nucleotides line up with TRBD2. After removal of 0 bases from V and 0 bases from J, the junction contained 5 bases not matched to a gene. This CDR3 contains 16 residues. From germline, CDR1 is DFQATT and CDR2 SNEGSKA (reference sequence). The CDR3, as DNA: TGCAGTGCTAGAGATTGGCGGGAGGGGAACCAAGAGACCCAGTACTTC. The encoded protein is CSARDWREGNQETQYF.

V usage is TRBV15 and J usage is TRBJ2-1; 7 bases align to TRBD1. J was trimmed by 3 bases and V by 7 bases; bases with no gene match: 9. This CDR3 is 15 amino acids long. CDR1 is LNHNV, CDR2 YYDKDF, per germline (reference sequence). The CDR3 region is CATNRVGGGYNEQFF. In DNA, the CDR3 is TGTGCCACCAATAGAGTAGGGGGCGGCTACAATGAGCAGTTCTTC.

The table lists this clonotype with many counts. The DNA for the CDR3 is TGTGCCAGCAGTTTATGGCAGAGCGGAGGCTACGAGCAGTACTTC. Protein: CASSLWQSGGYEQYF. The chain carries TRBV27 and TRBJ2-7, with D perhaps matching TRBD2 (5 bases). The V and J ends lost 1 base and 3 bases respectively, with 13 bases between them. Per the germline V gene, CDR1 is MNHEY and CDR2 is SMNVEV (reference sequence). CDR3 length: 15 amino acids.

This clonotype has a count of ten or more. The chain joins TRBV29-1 to TRBJ1-6; 8 bases agree with TRBD1. This CDR3 contains 15 residues. CDR1 is SQVTM and CDR2 is ANQGSEA in the germline V gene. V was pared by 2 bases and J by 8 bases, with 8 bases of the junction left unmatched. The DNA for the CDR3 is TGCAGCGTTGAATGGCTCCGGGACAGGCATTCACCCCTCCACTTT. Amino acid sequence: CSVEWLRDRHSPLHF.